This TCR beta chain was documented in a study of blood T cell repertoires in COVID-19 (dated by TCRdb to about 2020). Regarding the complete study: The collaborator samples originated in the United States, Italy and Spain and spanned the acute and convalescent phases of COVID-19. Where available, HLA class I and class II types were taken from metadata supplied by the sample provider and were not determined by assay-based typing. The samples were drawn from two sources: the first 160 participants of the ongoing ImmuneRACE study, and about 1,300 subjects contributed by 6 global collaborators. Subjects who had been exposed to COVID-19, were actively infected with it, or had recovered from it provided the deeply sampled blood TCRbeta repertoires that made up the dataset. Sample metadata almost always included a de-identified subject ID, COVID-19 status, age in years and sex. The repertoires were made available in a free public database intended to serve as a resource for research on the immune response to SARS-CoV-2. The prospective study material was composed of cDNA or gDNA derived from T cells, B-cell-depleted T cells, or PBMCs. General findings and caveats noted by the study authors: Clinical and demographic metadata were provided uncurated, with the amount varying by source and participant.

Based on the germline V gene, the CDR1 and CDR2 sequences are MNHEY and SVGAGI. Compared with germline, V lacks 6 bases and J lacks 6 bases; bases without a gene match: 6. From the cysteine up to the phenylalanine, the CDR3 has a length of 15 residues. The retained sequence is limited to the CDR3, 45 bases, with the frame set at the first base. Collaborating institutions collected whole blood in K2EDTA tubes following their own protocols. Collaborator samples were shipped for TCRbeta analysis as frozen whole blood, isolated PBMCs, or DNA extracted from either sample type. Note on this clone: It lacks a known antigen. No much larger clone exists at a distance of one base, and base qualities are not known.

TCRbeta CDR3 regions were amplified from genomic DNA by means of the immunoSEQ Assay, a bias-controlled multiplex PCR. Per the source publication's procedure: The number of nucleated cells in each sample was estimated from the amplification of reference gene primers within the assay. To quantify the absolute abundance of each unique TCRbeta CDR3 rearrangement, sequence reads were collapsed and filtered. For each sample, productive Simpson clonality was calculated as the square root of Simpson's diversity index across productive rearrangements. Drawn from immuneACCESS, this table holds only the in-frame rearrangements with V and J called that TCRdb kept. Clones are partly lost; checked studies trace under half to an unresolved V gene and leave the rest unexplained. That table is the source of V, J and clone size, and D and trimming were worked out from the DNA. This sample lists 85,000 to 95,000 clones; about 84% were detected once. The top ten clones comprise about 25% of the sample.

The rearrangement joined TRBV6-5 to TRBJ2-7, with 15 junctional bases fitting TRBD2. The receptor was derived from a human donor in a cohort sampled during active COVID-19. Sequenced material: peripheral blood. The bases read TGTGCCAGCAGGGGACTAGCGGGAGGCATAACCGAGCAGTACTTC. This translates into CASRGLAGGITEQYF.